The clone carrying this T cell receptor (beta chain) was detected ten times or more. CDR3 size: 13 residues. Germline-derived CDR1 and CDR2 are SNHLY and FYNNEI. V lost 5 bases and J lost 6, with 11 bases in between. The data were taken from a study of regulatory T cells in long-lasting Graves disease. This sample's time point: newly diagnosed GD, antithyroid drugs for less than 3 months. TCR sequences were obtained from RNA taken from PBMCs. To make TCR beta libraries, researchers used iRepertoire HTBI primers and Arm-PCR of CDR3 regions. TCRdb called the multiplex PCR reads again in MiXCR, with one record for every CDR3 protein. The sample holds 530,000 or so distinct CDR3 sequences, roughly 12% seen once. In addition, the sample was reused for a study of T cells in Graves' hyperthyroidism and ophthalmopathy.

The material was peripheral blood mononuclear cells (PBMCs), obtained at new diagnosis, from a patient treated with antithyroid drugs. V gene TRBV2 combines with J gene TRBJ2-1; D remains unclear. The receptor was isolated from a man aged 25 to 45 with Graves disease. The CDR3 region has the DNA TGTGCCAGCAGTCCGACTGGAATCAATGAGCAGTTCTTC. Translated: CASSPTGINEQFF.